The 10 T cell receptor beta chains in this list originate from one sample, sequenced in a study of human thymus T cells. Sequencing used immunoSEQ multiplex PCR; TCRdb keeps in-frame clones, though not all of them. The sample lists 100,000 to 150,000 clones, around 94% occurring once. Thymus specimens were resections from corrective heart surgery. Material: thymus tissue. The origin of the receptors is a boy under two years old with a congenital heart defect but otherwise immunologically healthy.

The chain carries TRBV11-2 and TRBJ2-1, with 7 bases lining up with TRBD1. V lost 5 bases to trimming and J lost 14 bases; unmatched junction nucleotides: 9. In germline, CDR1 is SGHAT, CDR2 FQNNGV. CDR3 length: 12 residues. The chain's CDR3 is CASSTGQGVEFF. The CDR3, as DNA: TGTGCCAGCAGCACAGGTCAGGGGGTAGAGTTCTTC.

The chain couples TRBV19 to TRBJ1-2; a weak D match, TRBD1 (5 bases). The CDR3 consists of 15 residues. Trimming removed 5 bases at V and 7 bases at J, with 20 bases between. Germline assignment: CDR1 LNHDA and CDR2 SQIVND (reference sequence). The CDR3 spells CASSSTTVLMGGYTF. The CDR3 DNA follows: TGTGCCAGTAGTTCAACGACAGTTCTTATGGGTGGCTACACCTTC. The full variable domain, in which reference TRBV19 and TRBJ1-2 provide the parts outside the CDR3, is DGGITQSPKYLFRKEGQNVTLSCEQNLNHDAMYWYRQDPGQGLRLIYYSQIVNDFQKGDIAEGYSVSREKKESFPLTVTSAQKNPTAFYLCASSSTTVLMGGYTFGSGTRLTVV.

V usage is TRBV6-5 and J usage is TRBJ1-6, with unresolved D. Between the trimmed V and J ends, which lost 4 bases and 7 bases, there was a span of 17 bases. In germline, CDR1 is MNHEY, CDR2 SVGAGI. The CDR3 runs to 16 residues. CDR3: CASSFRHLTKNSPLHF. The CDR3 DNA follows: TGTGCCAGCAGTTTCAGACACCTGACTAAAAATTCACCCCTCCACTTT.

This chain links TRBV28 with TRBJ1-1; no clear D gene. The CDR3 sequence is 17 residues long. Trimming removed 5 bases from V and 0 bases from J, with 19 bases in between. Germline CDR1 MDHEN, CDR2 SYDVKM. The CDR3: CASSQWVQSLLNTEAFF. DNA of the CDR3: TGTGCCAGCAGTCAGTGGGTTCAGTCACTTTTGAACACTGAAGCTTTCTTT.

This chain's CDR3 is CASTTEGADRNEQFF. The CDR3 region has the DNA TGTGCCAGCACCACAGAGGGGGCTGACAGGAATGAGCAGTTCTTC. The rearrangement links TRBV6-6 to TRBJ2-1, with TRBD1 matching 7 bases. The CDR3 extends over 15 amino acids. The V segment lost 7 bases and the J segment 7 bases; nucleotides outside the gene matches: 13. In germline, CDR1 is MNHNY, CDR2 SVGAGI (reference sequence).

The J gene is TRBJ1-1, the V gene TRBV15; TRBD1 matches at 7 bases. The CDR3 is made up of 15 amino acids. Unmatched junction bases numbered 13, after V lost 1 base and J lost 11 bases. Looked up from germline, CDR1 is LNHNV and CDR2 is YYDKDF (reference sequence). The CDR3 coding sequence is TGTGCCACCAGCAGAGCCGTACAGGGGAAAGCTTCGGCTTTCTTT. It encodes CATSRAVQGKASAFF.

This clone was recorded only once. The rearrangement links TRBV27 to TRBJ1-1; D gene unclear. Trimming removed 0 bases at V and 1 base at J, with 12 bases between. The CDR3 is 16 residues long. Germline assignment: CDR1 MNHEY and CDR2 SMNVEV (reference sequence). CDR3 in amino acids: CASSLSRGEENTEAFF. The CDR3 DNA is TGTGCCAGCAGTTTATCTCGCGGGGAAGAGAACACTGAAGCTTTCTTT.

This chain joins TRBV7-9 and TRBJ1-1; possibly TRBD1 for D (5 bases). The CDR3 runs 15 residues. V lost 2 bases to trimming and J lost 3 bases, with 13 bases between them. CDR1 and CDR2 (germline): SEHNR, FQNEAQ (reference sequence). The CDR3 region has the DNA TGTGCCAGCAGCTTATTCAAGGGGAGGGACACTGAAGCTTTCTTT. It specifies CASSLFKGRDTEAFF. Full variable domain (rest looked up from reference TRBV7-9 and TRBJ1-1): DTGVSQNPRHKITKRGQNVTFRCDPISEHNRLYWYRQTLGQGPEFLTYFQNEAQLEKSRLLSDRFSAERPKGSFSTLEIQRTEQGDSAMYLCASSLFKGRDTEAFFGQGTRLTVV.

The chain combines TRBV6-1 with TRBJ2-3; D is undetermined. CDR3 length equals 12 residues. The ends were cut back, 6 bases at V and 4 bases at J, with 8 bases in the middle. Germline CDR1 is MNHNS and CDR2 is SASEGT. CDR3 in amino acids: CASSRRSDTQYF. CDR3 DNA: TGTGCCAGCAGCAGACGGTCAGATACGCAGTATTTT.

The table lists this clone with a count of one. The chain uses TRBV7-9 and TRBJ2-2; D gene unclear. The V gene lost 0 bases and the J gene lost 7 bases, with 9 bases spanning the gap. The CDR3 consists of 14 residues. The germline gives CDR1 SEHNR, CDR2 FQNEAQ (reference sequence). The CDR3 region has the DNA TGTGCCAGCAGCTTAGCCTCTAGGATCGGGGAGCTGTTTTTT. Encoded protein: CASSLASRIGELFF.